The clone carrying this TCR beta chain was seen many times. The antigen is not known. The data originate from a study of T-cell reconstitution after alpha-beta-depleted transplantation in children. Preparation of the TCRbeta library involved a method that used unique molecular identifiers. Each CDR3 protein is one row after TCRdb ran MiXCR on the PCR reads. This table holds about 31,000 distinct CDR3 sequences, 5% to 7.5% found once. Study-wide points: Several hundred expanded graft clones reportedly gave rise to the alpha-beta T cells present about two months after transplant. Hyperexpanded clones declined; after one year, newly produced T cells mostly supplied diversity.

Trimming cost V 5 bases and J 7 bases; bases outside gene matches: 4. From germline, CDR1 is MNHEY and CDR2 SVGEGT. The CDR3 is 13 amino acids. Sequenced here: peripheral blood, sampled 60 days after TCRalphabeta/CD19-depleted stem cell transplant. The receptor comes from a child less than two years old who had a stem cell transplant for acute myeloid leukemia, so the T cells may come from the graft donor. The chain has TRBV6-2 or TRBV6-3 and TRBJ2-1; 8 bases are shared with TRBD1. The CDR3 protein is CASSRTGRNEQFF. The CDR3 nucleotides read TGTGCCAGCAGTCGGACAGGGCGGAATGAGCAGTTCTTC.